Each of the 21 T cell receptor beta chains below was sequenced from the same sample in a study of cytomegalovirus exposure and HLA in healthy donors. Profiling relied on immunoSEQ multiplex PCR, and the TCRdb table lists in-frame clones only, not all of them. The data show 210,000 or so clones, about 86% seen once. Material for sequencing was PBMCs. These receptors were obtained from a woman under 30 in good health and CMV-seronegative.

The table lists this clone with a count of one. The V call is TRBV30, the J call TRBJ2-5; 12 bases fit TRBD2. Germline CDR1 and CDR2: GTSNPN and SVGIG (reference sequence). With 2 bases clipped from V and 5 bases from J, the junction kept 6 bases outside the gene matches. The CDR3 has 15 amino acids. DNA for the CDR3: TGTGCCTGGAGTCCGACTAGCGGGAGAGGGGAGACCCAGTACTTC. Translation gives CAWSPTSGRGETQYF. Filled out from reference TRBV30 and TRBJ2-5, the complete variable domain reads SQTIHQWPATLVQPVGSPLSLECTVEGTSNPNLYWYRQAAGRGLQLLFYSVGIGQISSEVPQNLSASRPQDRQFILSSKKLLLSDSGFYLCAWSPTSGRGETQYFGPGTRLLVL.

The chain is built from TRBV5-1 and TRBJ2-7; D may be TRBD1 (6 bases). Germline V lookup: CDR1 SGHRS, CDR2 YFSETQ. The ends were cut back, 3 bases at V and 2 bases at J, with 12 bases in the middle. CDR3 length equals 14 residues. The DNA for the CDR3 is TGCGCCAGCAGCTCGGCAGGGGCGACCTACGAGCAGTACTTC. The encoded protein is CASSSAGATYEQYF.

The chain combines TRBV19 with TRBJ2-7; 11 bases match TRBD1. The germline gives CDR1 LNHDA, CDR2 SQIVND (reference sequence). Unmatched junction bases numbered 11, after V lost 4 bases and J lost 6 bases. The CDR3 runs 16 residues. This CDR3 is CASSTPGTGGSGEQYF. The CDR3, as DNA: TGTGCCAGTAGTACACCCGGGACAGGGGGTTCCGGCGAGCAGTACTTC.

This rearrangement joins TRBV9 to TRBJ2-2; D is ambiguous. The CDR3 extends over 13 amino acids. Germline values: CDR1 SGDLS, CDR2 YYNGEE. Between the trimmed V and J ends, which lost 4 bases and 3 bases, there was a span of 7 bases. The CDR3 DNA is TGTGCCAGCAGCCTAATAGACACCGGGGAGCTGTTTTTT. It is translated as CASSLIDTGELFF.

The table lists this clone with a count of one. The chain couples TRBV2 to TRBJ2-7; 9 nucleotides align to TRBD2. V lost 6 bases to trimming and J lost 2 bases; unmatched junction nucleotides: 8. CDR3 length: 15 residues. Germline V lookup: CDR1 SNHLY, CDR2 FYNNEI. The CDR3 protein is CASRALAGGTYEQYF. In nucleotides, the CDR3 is TGTGCCAGCAGGGCACTAGCGGGCGGCACCTACGAGCAGTACTTC.

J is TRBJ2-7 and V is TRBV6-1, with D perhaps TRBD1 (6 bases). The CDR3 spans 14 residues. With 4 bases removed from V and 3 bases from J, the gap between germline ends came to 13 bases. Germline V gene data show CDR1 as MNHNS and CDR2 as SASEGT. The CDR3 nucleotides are TGTGCCAGCAGTGCTGCGGACAGAGACTACGAGCAGTACTTC. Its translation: CASSAADRDYEQYF.

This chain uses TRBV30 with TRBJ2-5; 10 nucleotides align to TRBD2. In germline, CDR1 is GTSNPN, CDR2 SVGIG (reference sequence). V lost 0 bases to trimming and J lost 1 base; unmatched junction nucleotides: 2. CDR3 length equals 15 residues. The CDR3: CAWSVIAGGQETQYF. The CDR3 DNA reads TGTGCCTGGAGTGTTATAGCGGGAGGCCAAGAGACCCAGTACTTC.

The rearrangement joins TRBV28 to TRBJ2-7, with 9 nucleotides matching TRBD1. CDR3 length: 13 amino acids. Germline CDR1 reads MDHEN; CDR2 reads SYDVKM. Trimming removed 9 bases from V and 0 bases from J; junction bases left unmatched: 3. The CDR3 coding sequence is TGTGCCAGGAGGACAGGGGACTCCTACGAGCAGTACTTC. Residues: CARRTGDSYEQYF.

CDR3 loop: CASSAGTGAREQYF. In nucleotides, the CDR3 is TGTGCCAGCTCAGCCGGGACAGGGGCTAGGGAGCAGTACTTC. The chain has TRBV18 and TRBJ2-7; 10 nucleotides agree with TRBD1. Germline trimming cut 5 bases from V and 7 bases from J; bases unmatched to any gene: 8. Germline V gene lookup returns CDR1 KGHSH and CDR2 LQKENI. This CDR3 is built from 14 residues.

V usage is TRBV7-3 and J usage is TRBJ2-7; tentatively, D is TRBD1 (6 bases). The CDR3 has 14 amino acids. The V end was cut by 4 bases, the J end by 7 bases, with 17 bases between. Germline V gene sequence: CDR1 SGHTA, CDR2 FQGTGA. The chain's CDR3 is CASSSIPGVGEQYF. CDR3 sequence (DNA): TGTGCCAGCAGCTCGATTCCAGGGGTAGGGGAGCAGTACTTC. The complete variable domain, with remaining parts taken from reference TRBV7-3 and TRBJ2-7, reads GAGVSQTPSNKVTEKGKYVELRCDPISGHTALYWYRQSLGQGPEFLIYFQGTGAADDSGLPNDRFFAVRPEGSVSTLKIQRTERGDSAVYLCASSSIPGVGEQYFGPGTRLTVT.

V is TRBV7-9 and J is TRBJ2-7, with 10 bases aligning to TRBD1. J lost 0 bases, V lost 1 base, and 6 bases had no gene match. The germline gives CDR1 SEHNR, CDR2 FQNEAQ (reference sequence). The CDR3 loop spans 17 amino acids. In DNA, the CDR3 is TGTGCCAGCAGCTTAGAGTCTGGGACAGGGGACTCCTACGAGCAGTACTTC. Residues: CASSLESGTGDSYEQYF.

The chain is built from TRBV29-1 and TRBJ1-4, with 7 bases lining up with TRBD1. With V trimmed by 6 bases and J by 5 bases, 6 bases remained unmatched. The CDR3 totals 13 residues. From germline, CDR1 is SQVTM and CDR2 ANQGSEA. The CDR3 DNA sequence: TGCAGCGTGACAGGGCCAGGAAATGAAAAACTGTTTTTT. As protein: CSVTGPGNEKLFF.

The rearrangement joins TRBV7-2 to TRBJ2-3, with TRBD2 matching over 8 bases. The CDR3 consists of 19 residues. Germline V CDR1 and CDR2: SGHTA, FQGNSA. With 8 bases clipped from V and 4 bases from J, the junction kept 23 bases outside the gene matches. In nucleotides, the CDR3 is TGTGCCAGCTCCTCCAAAACCGGGAGCGGGAGTATCGGGGCAGATACGCAGTATTTT. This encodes CASSSKTGSGSIGADTQYF.

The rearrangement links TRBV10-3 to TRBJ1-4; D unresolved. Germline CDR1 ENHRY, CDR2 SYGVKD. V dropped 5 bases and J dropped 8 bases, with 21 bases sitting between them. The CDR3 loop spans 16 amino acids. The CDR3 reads CAISLRRLSTGEKLFF. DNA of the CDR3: TGTGCCATCAGTCTAAGACGTCTATCCACCGGGGAAAAACTGTTTTTT.

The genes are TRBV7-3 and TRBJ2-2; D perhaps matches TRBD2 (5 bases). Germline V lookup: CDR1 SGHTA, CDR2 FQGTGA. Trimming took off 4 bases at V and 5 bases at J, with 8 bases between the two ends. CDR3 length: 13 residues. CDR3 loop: CASSSRGTGELFF. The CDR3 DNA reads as TGTGCCAGCAGCTCGCGAGGGACCGGGGAGCTGTTTTTT.

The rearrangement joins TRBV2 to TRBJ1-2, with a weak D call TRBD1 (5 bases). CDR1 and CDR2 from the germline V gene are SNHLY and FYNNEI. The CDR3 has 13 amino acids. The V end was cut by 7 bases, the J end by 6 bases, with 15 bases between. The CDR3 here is CASNEKPGHGYTF. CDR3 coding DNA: TGTGCCAGCAATGAGAAACCAGGGCATGGCTACACCTTC.

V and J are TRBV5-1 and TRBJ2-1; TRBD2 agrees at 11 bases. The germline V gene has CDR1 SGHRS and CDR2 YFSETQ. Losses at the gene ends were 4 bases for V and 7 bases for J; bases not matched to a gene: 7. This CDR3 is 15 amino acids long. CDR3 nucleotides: TGCGCCAGCAGCCTCGGGACTAGCGGCACGAATGAGCAGTTCTTC. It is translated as CASSLGTSGTNEQFF.

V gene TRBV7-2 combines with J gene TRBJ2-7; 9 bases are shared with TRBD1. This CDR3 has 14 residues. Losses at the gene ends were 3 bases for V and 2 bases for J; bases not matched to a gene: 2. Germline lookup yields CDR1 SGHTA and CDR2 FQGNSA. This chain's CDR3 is CASSLDRGPYEQYF. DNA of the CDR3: TGTGCCAGCAGCTTGGACAGGGGACCCTACGAGCAGTACTTC.

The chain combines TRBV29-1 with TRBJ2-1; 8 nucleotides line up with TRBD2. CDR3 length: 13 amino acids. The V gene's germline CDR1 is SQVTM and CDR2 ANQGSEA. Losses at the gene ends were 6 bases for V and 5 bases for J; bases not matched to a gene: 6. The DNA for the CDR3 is TGCAGCGTCCTAGCGGGTTCCCACAATGAGCAGTTCTTC. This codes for CSVLAGSHNEQFF.

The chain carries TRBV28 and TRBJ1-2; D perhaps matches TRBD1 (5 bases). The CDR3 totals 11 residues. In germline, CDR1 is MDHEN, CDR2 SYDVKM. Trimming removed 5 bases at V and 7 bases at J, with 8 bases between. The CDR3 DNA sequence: TGTGCCAGCAGTGTTACAGGTGGCTACACCTTC. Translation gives CASSVTGGYTF.

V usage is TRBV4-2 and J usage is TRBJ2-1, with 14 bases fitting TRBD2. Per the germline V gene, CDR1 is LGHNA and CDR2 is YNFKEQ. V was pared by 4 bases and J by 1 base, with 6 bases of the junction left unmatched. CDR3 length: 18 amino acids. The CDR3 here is CASSPGLAGARSYNEQFF. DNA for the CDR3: TGTGCCAGCAGCCCGGGACTAGCGGGAGCTCGGTCCTACAATGAGCAGTTCTTC.